Below, 19 T cell receptor beta chains from the same sample are listed, as sequenced in a study of vaccination and CD4 T cells after COVID-19. Sample treatment: roughly 10-day PBMC culture with coronavirus spike peptide pools or control peptides (ViraFEST assay). Scientists ran DNA taken from cultured CD4+ T cells through the Oncomine TCR Beta short-read assay for sequencing. TCRdb reanalysed the PCR reads using MiXCR and keeps one entry per CDR3 protein. The profile shows around 13,000 distinct CDR3 sequences, roughly 39% of them singletons. Their target antigens are unknown. Sequences were obtained from CD4+ T cells from blood, cultured in vitro. These receptors came from a human donor who had recovered from COVID-19.

This clonotype has more than one count but fewer than ten. This chain joins TRBV6-5 and TRBJ1-4; D remains unclear. The CDR3 is 13 amino acids. V was cut by 3 bases and J by 8 bases, with 10 bases left in between. Germline V gene lookup returns CDR1 MNHEY and CDR2 SVGAGI. The CDR3 bases are TGTGCCAGCAGTTATTTGGCAGCCGAAAAACTGTTTTTT. Amino acids: CASSYLAAEKLFF.

The V call is TRBV5-1, the J call TRBJ1-1; D remains ambiguous. CDR1 and CDR2 from the germline V gene are SGHRS and YFSETQ. V dropped 1 base and J dropped 1 base, with 14 bases sitting between them. This CDR3 region has 16 residues. DNA for the CDR3: TGCGCCAGCAGCTTGTTCACAAAGACGCGGAACACTGAAGCTTTCTTT. Protein product: CASSLFTKTRNTEAFF.

In its sample, this clonotype was seen a few times. The rearrangement uses TRBV20-1 and TRBJ1-2, with TRBD1 as a possible D gene (5 bases). Germline CDR1 and CDR2: DFQATT and SNEGSKA (reference sequence). The CDR3 is 15 amino acids. Trimming stripped 0 bases from V and 4 bases from J, with 15 bases between. This CDR3 reads CSARDISGTPYGYTF. The CDR3 region has the DNA TGCAGTGCTAGAGATATCTCTGGGACTCCCTATGGCTACACCTTC.

The chain uses TRBV2 and TRBJ2-6; 7 bases fit TRBD2. The germline V gene has CDR1 SNHLY and CDR2 FYNNEI. The CDR3 length is 15 residues. The trim removed 7 bases at V and 3 bases at J, leaving 6 bases unmatched. In nucleotides, the CDR3 is TGTGCCAGCAACTATGGGGGGGGTGGGGCCAACGTCCTGACTTTC. This gives the protein CASNYGGGGANVLTF.

The chain recombines TRBV4-2 with TRBJ2-1; no definite D call. The ends were cut back, 0 bases at V and 4 bases at J, with 10 bases in the middle. This CDR3 is 15 amino acids long. CDR1 and CDR2 from the germline V gene are LGHNA and YNFKEQ. CDR3 sequence: CASSQDLGLYNEQFF. The CDR3 nucleotides are TGTGCCAGCAGCCAAGATCTTGGCCTATACAATGAGCAGTTCTTC.

As concerns this clonotype: Mismatch with germline at one junction end may stem from a read error. The V gene is TRBV7-6, the J gene TRBJ1-5; D gene uncertain. The length of the CDR3 is 14 residues. Germline CDR1 is SGHVS and CDR2 is FNYEAQ. CDR3 bases: TGTGCCAGCAGCTTAGCCATAGGCAATCGGCCCCAGCATTTT. Protein: CASSLAIGNRPQHF.

This clonotype was seen once. The rearrangement links TRBV6-1 to TRBJ1-2; D might be TRBD1 (5 bases). CDR3 length: 14 residues. Germline V gene sequence: CDR1 MNHNS, CDR2 SASEGT. V gave up 6 bases and J gave up 4 bases, with 15 bases separating them. CDR3 protein: CASSSVGGGYGYTF. CDR3 bases: TGTGCCAGCAGCTCGGTTGGGGGGGGCTATGGCTACACCTTC.

This clonotype turned up a few times. The chain is built from TRBV11-2 and TRBJ1-2, with TRBD1 matching 9 bases. The CDR3 extends over 17 amino acids. Germline-derived CDR1 and CDR2 are SGHAT and FQNNGV. The J segment lost 2 bases and the V segment lost 5 bases, leaving 12 bases of the junction unmatched. Written as DNA, the CDR3 is TGTGCCAGCAGCCTCATAGACAGGGGGTTACAAAACTATGGCTACACCTTC. Its translation: CASSLIDRGLQNYGYTF.

This chain uses TRBV5-4 with TRBJ1-1; D not certain. Trimming removed 1 base from V and 1 base from J, with 5 bases in between. Germline V gene data show CDR1 as SGHNT and CDR2 as YYREEE (reference sequence). The CDR3 runs 13 residues. CDR3 in amino acids: CASSLQGNTEAFF. DNA of the CDR3: TGTGCCAGCAGCTTGCAAGGGAACACTGAAGCTTTCTTT.

The chain has TRBV2 and TRBJ2-1; no reliable D call. Germline values: CDR1 SNHLY, CDR2 FYNNEI. V was shortened by 8 bases and J by 2 bases, with 10 bases between the two germline ends. The CDR3 runs 13 residues. DNA of the CDR3: TGTGCCAGCCGGGCCGCGGCCTACAATGAGCAGTTCTTC. Translation gives CASRAAAYNEQFF.

This clonotype was seen more than once but under ten times. The V gene is TRBV11-2, the J gene TRBJ1-1; 8 nucleotides line up with TRBD1. Germline CDR1 reads SGHAT; CDR2 reads FQNNGV. V lost 7 bases and J lost 3; bases outside the gene matches: 7. The CDR3 consists of 14 residues. CDR3 residues: CASKQGAWYTEAFF. CDR3 in DNA: TGTGCCAGCAAGCAGGGGGCCTGGTACACTGAAGCTTTCTTT.

The genes are TRBV7-2 and TRBJ2-3, with 8 positions matching TRBD2. CDR3 size: 14 residues. Germline loops: CDR1 SGHTA, CDR2 FQGNSA. The V segment lost 4 bases and the J segment 6 bases; nucleotides outside the gene matches: 6. The DNA of the CDR3 is TGTGCCAGCAGCTCGAGGAGCGGGAGTGATACGCAGTATTTT. This encodes CASSSRSGSDTQYF.

This chain connects TRBV12-3 or TRBV12-4 to TRBJ2-3; tentatively, D is TRBD2 (5 bases). The length of the CDR3 is 14 residues. V was trimmed by 7 bases and J by 0 bases, leaving 11 bases between them. The CDR3 DNA follows: TGTGCCAGCACCCCGTCGGGGAGCACAGATACGCAGTATTTT. Encoded protein: CASTPSGSTDTQYF.

This clonotype was recorded once. J is TRBJ2-5 and V is TRBV11-2, with D possibly TRBD2 on 5 matching bases. The V end lost 5 bases, the J end lost 7 bases, and 14 bases lay between the germline ends. The germline CDR1 and CDR2 sequences are SGHAT and FQNNGV. This CDR3 has 13 residues. Here the CDR3 DNA reads TGTGCCAGCAGCGAGGGAGTTATGGGGACCCAGTACTTC. Its protein is CASSEGVMGTQYF.

The sample holds a few counts of this clonotype. The genes are TRBV20-1 and TRBJ2-1, with 7 bases fitting TRBD2. The V gene end was trimmed by 1 base and the J gene end by 5 bases; junction bases not matched to a gene: 5. The CDR3 length is 14 residues. Germline V gene sequence: CDR1 DFQATT, CDR2 SNEGSKA (reference sequence). CDR3 nucleotide sequence: TGCAGTGCTAGAGGTTCTAGCGGCAACAATGAGCAGTTCTTC. It yields the protein CSARGSSGNNEQFF.

This clonotype has just a few counts. The chain joins TRBV5-1 to TRBJ2-5; 11 bases line up with TRBD2. Germline V gene data show CDR1 as SGHRS and CDR2 as YFSETQ. The CDR3 runs 18 residues. V lost 4 bases and J lost 4; bases outside the gene matches: 15. In DNA form, the CDR3 reads TGCGCCAGCAGCCGAGGGTCGCTAGCGGGGGGCTATATAGAGACCCAGTACTTC. Protein product: CASSRGSLAGGYIETQYF.

This clonotype was seen more than once but under ten times. The genes are TRBV4-1 and TRBJ2-4; 10 bases map to TRBD2. Trimming removed 0 bases from V and 13 bases from J; junction bases left unmatched: 9. CDR3 length: 15 amino acids. Germline loops: CDR1 MGHRA, CDR2 YSYEKL. For the CDR3, the DNA is TGCGCCAGCAGCCAAGAAATCTGGGAGCGGGGGGGCCAGTACTTC. Its translation: CASSQEIWERGGQYF.

This clonotype showed up just a few times. V gene TRBV19 combines with J gene TRBJ2-2; 12 nucleotides agree with TRBD2. Germline values: CDR1 LNHDA, CDR2 SQIVND (reference sequence). The V and J ends lost 6 bases and 6 bases, in that order; junction bases with no gene match: 5. CDR3 length: 15 residues. CDR3 sequence: CASRPSGGAAGELFF. The CDR3, as DNA: TGTGCCAGTAGACCTAGCGGGGGGGCGGCCGGGGAGCTGTTTTTT.

This rearrangement joins TRBV25-1 to TRBJ1-2; TRBD1 is a possible D gene (5 bases). CDR3 size: 12 residues. Germline V gene data show CDR1 as MGHDK and CDR2 as SYGVNS. Trimming removed 4 bases at V and 8 bases at J, with 11 bases between. The CDR3 loop reads CASSGTRWGYTF. The DNA for the CDR3 is TGTGCCAGCAGTGGGACACGCTGGGGCTACACCTTC.